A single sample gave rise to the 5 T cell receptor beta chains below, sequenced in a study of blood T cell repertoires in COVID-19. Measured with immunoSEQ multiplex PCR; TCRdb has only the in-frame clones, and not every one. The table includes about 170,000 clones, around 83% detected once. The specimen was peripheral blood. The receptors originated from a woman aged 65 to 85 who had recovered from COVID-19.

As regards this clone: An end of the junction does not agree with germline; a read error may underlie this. The CDR3 region is CASNLVGGRSSTDTQYF. CDR3 coding DNA: TGTGCCAGCAACTTGGTCGGCGGGAGGTCTAGCACAGATACGCAGTATTTT. V and J are TRBV5-4 and TRBJ2-3; TRBD2 matches at 8 bases. From germline, CDR1 is SGHNT and CDR2 YYREEE (reference sequence). CDR3 length equals 17 residues.

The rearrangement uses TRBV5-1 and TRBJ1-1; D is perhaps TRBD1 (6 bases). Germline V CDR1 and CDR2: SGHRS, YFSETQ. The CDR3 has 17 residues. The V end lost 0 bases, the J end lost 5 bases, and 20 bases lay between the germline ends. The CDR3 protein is CASSLGGVGARRTEAFF. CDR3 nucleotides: TGCGCCAGCAGCTTGGGTGGGGTGGGGGCTAGGCGGACTGAAGCTTTCTTT.

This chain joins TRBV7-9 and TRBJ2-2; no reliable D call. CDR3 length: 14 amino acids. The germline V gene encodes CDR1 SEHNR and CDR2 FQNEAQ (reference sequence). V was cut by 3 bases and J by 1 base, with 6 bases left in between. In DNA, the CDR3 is TGTGCCAGCAGCTTTTCGGTGAACACCGGGGAGCTGTTTTTT. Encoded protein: CASSFSVNTGELFF.

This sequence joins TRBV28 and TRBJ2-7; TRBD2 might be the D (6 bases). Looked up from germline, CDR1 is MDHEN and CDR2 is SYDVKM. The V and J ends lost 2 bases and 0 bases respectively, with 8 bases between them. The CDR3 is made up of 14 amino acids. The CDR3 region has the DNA TGTGCCAGCAGTTTAGGGGACTTCTCCTACGAGCAGTACTTC. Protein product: CASSLGDFSYEQYF.

The CDR3 loop reads CASSFFGGLGEKLFF. In nucleotides, the CDR3 is TGCGCCAGCAGCTTTTTTGGGGGGTTGGGTGAAAAACTGTTTTTT. The chain links TRBV5-1 to TRBJ1-4; perhaps TRBD1 as D (5 bases). Trimming took 2 bases from V and 7 from J, leaving 15 bases between them. CDR1 and CDR2 (germline): SGHRS, YFSETQ. The CDR3 spans 15 residues.